This T cell receptor (beta chain) was identified during a study of shared clonotypes between healthy human individuals. Study-wide results and limits: Sequencing depth was a factor that was expected to affect clonotype sharing among donors.

Only in-frame clones appear in the TCRdb table, and some are missing; sequencing was by immunoSEQ multiplex PCR. The table includes just over 2,000,000 clones, roughly 94% detected once. V shed 5 bases and J shed 9 bases, with 14 bases lying between them. CDR3 size: 14 residues. CDR1 and CDR2 from the germline V gene are KGHSH and LQKENI. As for this clone: As yet, its antigen is unknown.

This TCR came from a man aged 18 to 30 in good health. This sequence joins TRBV18 and TRBJ1-6, with a weak D call TRBD1 (5 bases). Sequences were obtained from naive CD4+ T cells sorted from blood. Subset in this sample: CD45RA+ positively selected. CDR3 nucleotides: TGTGCCAGCTCAGCCTCGGGGGGTGGTTCACCCCTCCACTTT. This codes for CASSASGGGSPLHF.